This TCR beta chain is drawn from a study of cytomegalovirus exposure and HLA in healthy donors. Across the whole study: Early released data had tens of millions of unique TCRs, all coming from HLA-typed donors. Whole-study results and caveats: An analysis that was carried out later associated 16,951 TCR beta sequences with HLA alleles at 0.05 false discovery rate. A likely sequencing artifact accounted for one observed cluster of highly shared sequence variants.

The PCR made use of 60 Vbeta and 13 Jbeta primers. Produced via immunoSEQ multiplex PCR; TCRdb's table is partial and in-frame only. The repertoire includes 150,000 to 170,000 clones, 65% to 75% of them detected once, and about 2% sits in the top ten. Donors consisted of healthy bone marrow donors. This clone was found once. Its antigen remains unidentified. The V gene end was trimmed by 4 bases and the J gene end by 7 bases; junction bases not matched to a gene: 0. Germline CDR1 is SNHLY and CDR2 is FYNNEI. There are 12 residues in the CDR3. The chain is built from TRBV2 and TRBJ1-2; 10 bases fit TRBD1. Sequencing input: PBMCs. This clonotype was obtained from a man aged 25 to 40 in good health and CMV-seronegative. The CDR3 nucleotides are TGTGCCAGCAGTGGACAGGGGGCTGGCTACACCTTC. It translates to CASSGQGAGYTF.